The 27 T cell receptor beta chains below all came from one sample that was sequenced in a study of shared clonotypes between healthy human individuals. Data came from immunoSEQ multiplex PCR; TCRdb stores just in-frame clones and leaves some out. The sample has more than 2 million clones, roughly 96% seen once; the top ten hold 0.13%. Sequencing input: naive CD4+ T cells sorted from blood. The subset: CD45RA+ positively selected. All receptors come from a man between 18 and 35 years old in good health.

The rearrangement uses TRBV19 and TRBJ2-5; possible D gene TRBD1, 5 bases. The CDR3 extends over 14 amino acids. V was pared by 2 bases and J by 1 base, with 8 bases between. Germline lookup yields CDR1 LNHDA and CDR2 SQIVND (reference sequence). DNA of the CDR3: TGTGCCAGTAGTATACAGGGTCGCCAAGAGACCCAGTACTTC. It encodes CASSIQGRQETQYF.

This clone was counted a single time. The CDR3 sequence is CAISESKSGETNEKLFF. The CDR3, as DNA: TGTGCCATCAGTGAGTCGAAATCAGGGGAAACTAATGAAAAACTGTTTTTT. The V gene is TRBV10-3, the J gene TRBJ1-4, with a possible D match to TRBD1 (6 bases). The germline V gene encodes CDR1 ENHRY and CDR2 SYGVKD. V was shortened by 0 bases and J by 1 base, with 12 bases between the two germline ends. CDR3 length: 17 residues.

The gene calls are TRBV18 and TRBJ2-7; the match to TRBD1 covers 11 bases. V lost 2 bases to trimming and J lost 4 bases; unmatched junction nucleotides: 4. CDR3 length: 15 amino acids. Germline lookup yields CDR1 KGHSH and CDR2 LQKENI. CDR3 bases: TGTGCCAGCTCACCAGGAGGACAGGGGGCTTACGAGCAGTACTTC. It encodes CASSPGGQGAYEQYF.

This sequence joins TRBV19 and TRBJ1-1, with 8 bases matching TRBD1. The CDR3 runs 15 residues. V gave up 7 bases and J gave up 6 bases; unmatched junction bases: 13. Germline CDR1 and CDR2: LNHDA and SQIVND (reference sequence). The CDR3: CASNHLITGGAEAFF. Written as DNA, the CDR3 is TGTGCCAGTAACCACCTGATTACAGGGGGAGCTGAAGCTTTCTTT.

The chain combines TRBV20-1 with TRBJ1-2; D remains unclear. Germline V gene data show CDR1 as DFQATT and CDR2 as SNEGSKA (reference sequence). V dropped 3 bases and J dropped 8 bases, with 10 bases sitting between them. CDR3 size: 11 residues. DNA for the CDR3: TGCAGTGCTAGGTGGGGTTGGGGCTACACCTTC. Amino acid sequence: CSARWGWGYTF.

The V and J genes are TRBV9 and TRBJ1-2, with no clear D. The germline V gene encodes CDR1 SGDLS and CDR2 YYNGEE. The CDR3 has 16 amino acids. The V end lost 6 bases, the J end lost 1 base, and 19 bases lay between the germline ends. The CDR3 protein is CASKLGEGPFNYGYTF. For the CDR3, the DNA is TGTGCCAGCAAATTGGGAGAGGGCCCTTTTAACTATGGCTACACCTTC.

The V gene is TRBV5-1, the J gene TRBJ2-7, with TRBD2 identical over 8 bases. The V segment lost 1 base and the J segment 2 bases; nucleotides outside the gene matches: 8. Looked up from germline, CDR1 is SGHRS and CDR2 is YFSETQ. The CDR3 sequence is 16 residues long. The CDR3 coding sequence is TGCGCCAGCAGCTTGAACGTCGGGGGGGCCCCCTACGAGCAGTACTTC. As protein: CASSLNVGGAPYEQYF. Full variable domain (missing parts from reference TRBV5-1 and TRBJ2-7): KAGVTQTPRYLIKTRGQQVTLSCSPISGHRSVSWYQQTPGQGLQFLFEYFSETQRNKGNFPGRFSGRQFSNSRSEMNVSTLELGDSALYLCASSLNVGGAPYEQYFGPGTRLTVT.

This chain joins TRBV10-3 and TRBJ1-1; TRBD1 is a possible D gene (5 bases). With 4 bases removed from V and 3 bases from J, the gap between germline ends came to 12 bases. Germline-derived CDR1 and CDR2 are ENHRY and SYGVKD. CDR3 size: 14 residues. In DNA, the CDR3 is TGTGCCATCAGTGCTGGGGCTTACGACACTGAAGCTTTCTTT. Protein sequence: CAISAGAYDTEAFF.

The rearrangement links TRBV10-3 to TRBJ1-2; D ambiguous. Trimming cost V 3 bases and J 5 bases, with 10 bases left between them. CDR3 size: 13 residues. In germline, CDR1 is ENHRY, CDR2 SYGVKD. CDR3 DNA sequence: TGTGCCATCAGTGACTCTGAGGATTATGGCTACACCTTC. It yields the protein CAISDSEDYGYTF.

On this clone itself: The junction differs from germline at one of its ends, possibly a read error. This sequence joins TRBV5-1 and TRBJ2-7, with 13 nucleotides matching TRBD2. Germline V gives CDR1 SGHRS, CDR2 YFSETQ. The CDR3 spans 16 residues. The CDR3: CASSVGTSGASFEQYF. In DNA, the CDR3 is TGCGCCAGCAGCGTGGGGACTAGCGGGGCCTCCTTCGAGCAGTACTTC. The whole variable domain, filled in from reference TRBV5-1 and TRBJ2-7, reads KAGVTQTPRYLIKTRGQQVTLSCSPISGHRSVSWYQQTPGQGLQFLFEYFSETQRNKGNFPGRFSGRQFSNSRSEMNVSTLELGDSALYLCASSVGTSGASFEQYFGPGTRLTVT.

The V call is TRBV5-6, the J call TRBJ2-3, with D hard to call. Looked up from germline, CDR1 is SGHDT and CDR2 is YYEEEE. This CDR3 has 14 residues. V was pared by 4 bases and J by 2 bases, with 11 bases between. CDR3: CASSPGGYTDTQYF. The CDR3 region has the DNA TGTGCCAGCAGCCCGGGTGGCTACACAGATACGCAGTATTTT.

The genes are TRBV9 and TRBJ1-1; 12 bases match TRBD1. The CDR3 length is 18 residues. Trimming took 6 bases from V and 1 from J; bases not matched to a gene: 13. Germline CDR1 reads SGDLS; CDR2 reads YYNGEE. The CDR3 nucleotides read TGTGCCAGCATCAAATGGGAGGGACAGGGGGCCAGGAACACTGAAGCTTTCTTT. Protein product: CASIKWEGQGARNTEAFF.

The chain uses TRBV6-1 and TRBJ2-7; the match to TRBD1 covers 7 bases. This CDR3 comprises 15 residues. Germline V lookup: CDR1 MNHNS, CDR2 SASEGT. The junction had 10 bases not matched to a gene; V was cut back by 4 bases and J by 4 bases. The CDR3 loop is CASSAWTGPGYEQYF. In nucleotides, the CDR3 is TGTGCCAGCAGTGCCTGGACAGGCCCGGGTTACGAGCAGTACTTC.

This chain uses TRBV27 with TRBJ2-3; possible D gene TRBD1, 5 bases. The CDR3 consists of 18 residues. CDR1 and CDR2 from the germline V gene are MNHEY and SMNVEV (reference sequence). With 7 bases removed from V and 0 bases from J, the gap between germline ends came to 23 bases. CDR3: CASKPTAYSPFSTDTQYF. The CDR3 coding sequence is TGTGCCAGCAAACCGACAGCCTATTCTCCCTTTAGCACAGATACGCAGTATTTT.

V and J are TRBV6-5 and TRBJ2-4, with D uncertain. Trimming took 0 bases from V and 0 from J, leaving 9 bases between them. CDR1 and CDR2 (germline): MNHEY, SVGAGI. This CDR3 has 16 amino acids. CDR3 nucleotides: TGTGCCAGCAGTTACTCAGCAGACCGAGCCAAAAACATTCAGTACTTC. This encodes CASSYSADRAKNIQYF.

The chain combines TRBV6-4 with TRBJ1-5; D gene unclear. CDR1 and CDR2 (germline): MRHNA, SNTAGT. The CDR3 extends over 15 amino acids. Trimming pared 5 bases from V and 2 bases from J, leaving 13 bases between. The CDR3 DNA sequence: TGTGCCAGCAGTTTAAGAGAAAGGGGCAATCAGCCCCAGCATTTT. Translated: CASSLRERGNQPQHF.

This chain links TRBV7-9 with TRBJ2-2; 12 bases are shared with TRBD1. J lost 0 bases, V lost 4 bases, and 3 bases had no gene match. In germline, CDR1 is SEHNR, CDR2 FQNEAQ (reference sequence). The CDR3 contains 17 residues. The CDR3 region has the DNA TGTGCCAGCAGCTGGGACAGGGGGCACTCGAACACCGGGGAGCTGTTTTTT. This translates into CASSWDRGHSNTGELFF.

The chain employs TRBV5-1 and TRBJ1-1; TRBD1 aligns across 8 bases. Trimming at V came to 0 bases and at J to 8 bases, leaving 6 bases not matched to a gene. The CDR3 contains 14 residues. Germline V gives CDR1 SGHRS, CDR2 YFSETQ. DNA for the CDR3: TGCGCCAGCAGCTTGGAGGACAGGGTTGCCGAAGCTTTCTTT. This gives the protein CASSLEDRVAEAFF.

The rearrangement links TRBV5-4 to TRBJ1-1; 7 bases line up with TRBD1. The CDR3 extends over 16 amino acids. Germline V lookup: CDR1 SGHNT, CDR2 YYREEE (reference sequence). Germline trimming cut 0 bases from V and 6 bases from J; bases unmatched to any gene: 11. CDR3 nucleotides: TGTGCCAGCAGCTTGGCAGGAGGAGGGGGCGGACCTGAAGCTTTCTTT. Its protein is CASSLAGGGGGPEAFF.

The chain joins TRBV6-1 to TRBJ2-3; D is tentatively TRBD1 or TRBD2 (5 bases each). Germline V gene sequence: CDR1 MNHNS, CDR2 SASEGT. This CDR3 is built from 14 residues. V was cut by 6 bases and J by 1 base, with 11 bases left in between. CDR3 DNA: TGTGCCAGCAGCCGGGACGGTCGCACAGATACGCAGTATTTT. It translates to CASSRDGRTDTQYF.

This sequence joins TRBV7-2 and TRBJ2-7, with unresolved D. CDR3 length equals 16 residues. Trimming removed 1 base at V and 2 bases at J, with 15 bases between. The germline V gene has CDR1 SGHTA and CDR2 FQGNSA. The CDR3: CASSLGVGLVPYEQYF. The CDR3 coding sequence is TGTGCCAGCAGCTTAGGTGTCGGGCTAGTACCCTACGAGCAGTACTTC.

The chain combines TRBV6-5 with TRBJ2-5; tentatively, D is TRBD2 (5 bases). The DNA end is a closer match to TRBJ2-7, so the J assignment may be wrong. CDR1 and CDR2 (germline): MNHEY, SVGAGI. This CDR3 spans 15 amino acids. The CDR3 DNA sequence: TGTGCCAGCAGTTACGATGCGGGCGCAACCTACGAGCAGTACTTC. Translating gives CASSYDAGATYEQYF.

This clone came up a few times. This chain connects TRBV9 to TRBJ1-3; 8 bases align to TRBD1. The CDR3 length is 15 residues. Trimming took 4 bases from V and 4 from J; bases not matched to a gene: 7. Germline V gives CDR1 SGDLS, CDR2 YYNGEE. The chain's CDR3 is CASSLRTGNGNTIYF. Here the CDR3 DNA reads TGTGCCAGCAGCCTACGGACAGGGAACGGAAACACCATATATTTT.

This chain joins TRBV5-1 and TRBJ1-6; D unresolved. V was shortened by 8 bases and J by 0 bases, with 9 bases between the two germline ends. There are 14 residues in the CDR3. Germline assignment: CDR1 SGHRS and CDR2 YFSETQ. The DNA for the CDR3 is TGCGCCAGTTGCGAGAGCTCCTATAATTCACCCCTCCACTTT. This encodes CASCESSYNSPLHF. Drawing the rest from reference TRBV5-1 and TRBJ1-6, the complete variable domain is KAGVTQTPRYLIKTRGQQVTLSCSPISGHRSVSWYQQTPGQGLQFLFEYFSETQRNKGNFPGRFSGRQFSNSRSEMNVSTLELGDSALYLCASCESSYNSPLHFGNGTRLTVT.

The chain carries TRBV30 and TRBJ2-5; a possible D gene is TRBD2 (6 bases). Germline lookup yields CDR1 GTSNPN and CDR2 SVGIG (reference sequence). CDR3 length equals 13 residues. V dropped 2 bases and J dropped 5 bases, with 12 bases sitting between them. CDR3 nucleotide sequence: TGTGCCTGGAGTCCTACTAGCTGGGAGACCCAGTACTTC. Protein sequence: CAWSPTSWETQYF.

In this sample, this clone turned up once. The chain is built from TRBV5-1 and TRBJ2-3, with D perhaps matching TRBD1 (6 bases). This CDR3 is built from 15 residues. V was pared by 0 bases and J by 5 bases, with 13 bases between. Germline assignment: CDR1 SGHRS and CDR2 YFSETQ. CDR3 protein: CASSLDPGALDTQYF. The CDR3, as DNA: TGCGCCAGCAGCTTGGACCCAGGGGCATTAGATACGCAGTATTTT.

V gene TRBV15 combines with J gene TRBJ1-5; TRBD1 might be the D (5 bases). CDR1 and CDR2 from the germline V gene are LNHNV and YYDKDF (reference sequence). V shed 5 bases and J shed 0 bases, with 11 bases lying between them. This CDR3 is 15 amino acids long. As DNA, the CDR3 is TGTGCCACCAGCCGACAGACGGTTAGCAATCAGCCCCAGCATTTT. Encoded protein: CATSRQTVSNQPQHF.